Following are 23 T cell receptor beta chains from one sample sequenced in a study of CD4+ T cells in melanoma. TCRdb's table, derived via immunoSEQ multiplex PCR, lists solely in-frame clones and lacks some. The data hold about 4,800 clones, with 60% to 65% observed a single time. Input material: cells from a culture (not recorded whether cultured in vitro). These receptors originate from a human donor with melanoma.

By share of the sample, this clone is medium-sized. The J gene is TRBJ2-7, the V gene TRBV19, with 8 bases matching TRBD1. Germline CDR1 reads LNHDA; CDR2 reads SQIVND (reference sequence). V gave up 8 bases and J gave up 6 bases; unmatched junction bases: 6. The CDR3 consists of 12 residues. CDR3 DNA: TGTGCCAGTCTCGGACAGGGAGGCGAGCAGTACTTC. Its translation: CASLGQGGEQYF.

This sequence joins TRBV7-9 and TRBJ1-4; 7 nucleotides match TRBD1. Unmatched junction bases numbered 4, after V lost 2 bases and J lost 1 base. There are 16 residues in the CDR3. Per germline, CDR1 SEHNR and CDR2 FQNEAQ (reference sequence). CDR3 DNA sequence: TGTGCCAGCAGCTTAAGATCAGGGGGAACTAATGAAAAACTGTTTTTT. Encoded protein: CASSLRSGGTNEKLFF.

This chain joins TRBV19 and TRBJ2-3; D remains ambiguous. The germline gives CDR1 LNHDA, CDR2 SQIVND (reference sequence). CDR3 size: 13 residues. With 11 bases removed from V and 2 bases from J, the gap between germline ends came to 14 bases. DNA for the CDR3: TGTGCCGGCAGCGCGAGTCCCACAGATACGCAGTATTTT. The encoded protein is CAGSASPTDTQYF.

J is TRBJ2-5 and V is TRBV6-1; 7 nucleotides match TRBD2. Germline lookup yields CDR1 MNHNS and CDR2 SASEGT. After removal of 1 base from V and 2 bases from J, the junction contained 7 bases not matched to a gene. The CDR3 consists of 16 residues. CDR3 region: CASSEGGGIGQETQYF. The CDR3 DNA is TGTGCCAGCAGTGAAGGGGGGGGAATCGGGCAAGAGACCCAGTACTTC.

This chain connects TRBV6-2 or TRBV6-3 to TRBJ1-1; D gene ambiguous. Germline V gives CDR1 MNHEY, CDR2 SVGEGT. Trimming stripped 0 bases from V and 8 bases from J, with 10 bases between. This CDR3 region has 13 residues. This chain's CDR3 is CASSYSRQSEAFF. The CDR3 DNA is TGTGCCAGCAGTTACTCGAGGCAGTCCGAAGCTTTCTTT.

This chain connects TRBV19 to TRBJ1-1; D is possibly TRBD1 (5 bases). V dropped 5 bases and J dropped 5 bases, with 9 bases sitting between them. CDR1 is LNHDA and CDR2 is SQIVND in the germline V gene (reference sequence). This CDR3 region has 12 residues. The CDR3 nucleotides read TGTGCCAGTAGTTGGGGGTGGACTGAAGCTTTCTTT. Its protein product is CASSWGWTEAFF.

The chain joins TRBV4-2 to TRBJ1-2; D not certain. Germline V gene data show CDR1 as LGHNA and CDR2 as YNFKEQ. The CDR3 consists of 15 residues. Trimming stripped 0 bases from V and 6 bases from J, with 14 bases between. The CDR3 region has the DNA TGTGCCAGCAGCCAAGATCGGCAGGCAGGAAATGGCTACACCTTC. Its translation is CASSQDRQAGNGYTF.

The chain joins TRBV24-1 to TRBJ2-3; D remains unclear. The CDR3 totals 12 residues. Looked up from germline, CDR1 is KGHDR and CDR2 is SFDVKD. The V end was cut by 4 bases, the J end by 2 bases, with 3 bases between. The DNA for the CDR3 is TGTGCCACCAGTGAGTACACAGATACGCAGTATTTT. Its protein is CATSEYTDTQYF.

This clone was seen a few times. The chain employs TRBV7-2 and TRBJ2-1, with a possible D match to TRBD1 (5 bases). The V gene lost 5 bases and the J gene lost 9 bases, with 14 bases spanning the gap. The germline V gene has CDR1 SGHTA and CDR2 FQGNSA. The CDR3 loop spans 13 amino acids. This CDR3 is CASSARVWGEQFF. The CDR3 DNA reads as TGTGCCAGCAGCGCCAGGGTTTGGGGTGAGCAGTTCTTC.

This clone came up once. The chain employs TRBV21-1 and TRBJ1-5. TRBV21-1 is termed a pseudogene. The CDR3 loop spans 16 amino acids. The CDR3 reads CAAAKNGDYSNQPQHF. The CDR3 region has the DNA TGTGCAGCAGCAAAGAATGGGGACTATAGCAATCAGCCCCAGCATTTT.

V gene TRBV2 combines with J gene TRBJ1-5; 10 positions agree with TRBD1. The CDR3 totals 15 residues. Germline CDR1 is SNHLY and CDR2 is FYNNEI. V gave up 5 bases and J gave up 4 bases; unmatched junction bases: 5. This chain's CDR3 is CASSLRTGGNQPQHF. The DNA of the CDR3 is TGTGCCAGCAGTCTTAGGACAGGGGGAAATCAGCCCCAGCATTTT.

V usage is TRBV6-1 and J usage is TRBJ1-3; 7 positions match TRBD1. The V gene's germline CDR1 is MNHNS and CDR2 SASEGT. Trimming took 0 bases from V and 1 from J; bases not matched to a gene: 3. This CDR3 has 16 residues. CDR3 nucleotides: TGTGCCAGCAGTGAAGCGACAGGGTCATCTGGAAACACCATATATTTT. Its translation is CASSEATGSSGNTIYF.

By proportion, this clone is medium-sized. The chain couples TRBV18 to TRBJ1-5; D perhaps matches TRBD1 (5 bases). The V gene lost 8 bases and the J gene lost 0 bases, with 11 bases spanning the gap. Germline V gene lookup returns CDR1 KGHSH and CDR2 LQKENI. This CDR3 region has 14 residues. CDR3 in amino acids: CASRPGGSNQPQHF. CDR3 in DNA: TGTGCCAGCCGCCCCGGGGGTAGCAATCAGCCCCAGCATTTT.

This clone is termed medium-sized (0.01 to 0.1%). The rearrangement uses TRBV28 and TRBJ1-1; D ambiguous. V dropped 3 bases and J dropped 0 bases, with 8 bases sitting between them. The V gene's germline CDR1 is MDHEN and CDR2 SYDVKM. The CDR3 totals 14 residues. CDR3 coding DNA: TGTGCCAGCAGTTTCATCCGGATGAACACTGAAGCTTTCTTT. Amino acids: CASSFIRMNTEAFF.

The chain joins TRBV6-1 to TRBJ2-2; 9 bases agree with TRBD2. Per germline, CDR1 MNHNS and CDR2 SASEGT. The V and J ends lost 4 bases and 3 bases, in that order; junction bases with no gene match: 9. This CDR3 spans 17 amino acids. The CDR3 region is CASSGLAGFVDTGELFF. The DNA of the CDR3 is TGTGCCAGCAGTGGTCTAGCGGGGTTCGTCGACACCGGGGAGCTGTTTTTT.

The J gene is TRBJ2-7, the V gene TRBV30; 7 nucleotides line up with TRBD1. The CDR3 has 14 residues. From germline, CDR1 is GTSNPN and CDR2 SVGIG (reference sequence). V trimming: 1 base; J trimming: 2 bases; junction bases outside the gene matches: 5. Here the CDR3 reads CAWSGGQRTYEQYF. Written as DNA, the CDR3 is TGTGCCTGGAGTGGGGGACAGCGGACCTACGAGCAGTACTTC.

V usage is TRBV2 and J usage is TRBJ2-7; TRBD1 is a possible D gene (6 bases). From germline, CDR1 is SNHLY and CDR2 FYNNEI. V gave up 8 bases and J gave up 0 bases, with 11 bases separating them. CDR3 size: 13 residues. CDR3 DNA: TGTGCCAGCGCCGGGACATTCTCCTACGAGCAGTACTTC. Its translation is CASAGTFSYEQYF.

This clone was seen only a few times. This sequence joins TRBV5-1 and TRBJ2-1; perhaps TRBD2 as D (6 bases). V was clipped by 0 bases and J by 4 bases, with 11 bases between them. CDR1 is SGHRS and CDR2 is YFSETQ in the germline V gene. The CDR3 has 15 residues. CDR3 sequence (DNA): TGCGCCAGCAGCTTGGTACCGGGAGCATACAATGAGCAGTTCTTC. Its translation is CASSLVPGAYNEQFF.

This clone was seen a handful of times. V gene TRBV21-1 combines with J gene TRBJ2-1; the table's D call, TRBD2, was not checked against the DNA. TRBV21-1 is listed as a pseudogene. This CDR3 is built from 16 residues. For the CDR3, the DNA is TGTGCCAGCAGCAAAGGGGAGCGGGGGTCTCGAGATAGGCAGTTCTTC. Translated, it gives CASSKGERGSRDRQFF.

Note on this clone: The same CDR3 can be traced to other DNA sequences in this sample. The rearrangement links TRBV6-5 to TRBJ2-7; 9 bases match TRBD1. With V trimmed by 5 bases and J by 0 bases, 2 bases remained unmatched. The CDR3 runs to 14 residues. The V gene's germline CDR1 is MNHEY and CDR2 SVGAGI. CDR3 bases: TGTGCCAGCAGTCCGGGACAGGGCTCCTACGAGCAGTACTTC. Translating gives CASSPGQGSYEQYF.

This chain connects TRBV10-1 to TRBJ2-5; no clear D gene. CDR3 length equals 11 residues. Germline values: CDR1 WNHNN, CDR2 SYGVQD (reference sequence). The ends were cut back, 6 bases at V and 2 bases at J, with 4 bases in the middle. CDR3 sequence (DNA): TGCGCCAGCAGCTTTCAAGAGACCCAGTACTTC. As protein: CASSFQETQYF.

This chain connects TRBV2 to TRBJ1-4, with D uncertain. Per the germline V gene, CDR1 is SNHLY and CDR2 is FYNNEI. CDR3 length equals 11 residues. V lost 6 bases and J lost 7, with 6 bases in between. CDR3 loop: CASRRAEKLFF. The CDR3 nucleotides read TGTGCCAGCAGGAGGGCTGAAAAACTGTTTTTT. Looking up the rest from reference TRBV2 and TRBJ1-4 gives the full variable domain: EPEVTQTPSHQVTQMGQEVILRCVPISNHLYFYWYRQILGQKVEFLVSFYNNEISEKSEIFDDQFSVERPDGSNFTLKIRSTKLEDSAMYFCASRRAEKLFFGSGTQLSVL.

The CDR3 reads CASSILAGAWDTQYF. CDR3 sequence (DNA): TGTGCCAGTAGTATTCTAGCGGGGGCCTGGGATACGCAGTATTTT. The chain employs TRBV19 and TRBJ2-3; 10 bases match TRBD2. Germline CDR1 is LNHDA and CDR2 is SQIVND (reference sequence). V lost 3 bases and J lost 6; bases outside the gene matches: 6. The length of the CDR3 is 15 residues. The variable domain in full, with the rest retrieved from reference TRBV19 and TRBJ2-3, is DGGITQSPKYLFRKEGQNVTLSCEQNLNHDAMYWYRQDPGQGLRLIYYSQIVNDFQKGDIAEGYSVSREKKESFPLTVTSAQKNPTAFYLCASSILAGAWDTQYFGPGTRLTVL.